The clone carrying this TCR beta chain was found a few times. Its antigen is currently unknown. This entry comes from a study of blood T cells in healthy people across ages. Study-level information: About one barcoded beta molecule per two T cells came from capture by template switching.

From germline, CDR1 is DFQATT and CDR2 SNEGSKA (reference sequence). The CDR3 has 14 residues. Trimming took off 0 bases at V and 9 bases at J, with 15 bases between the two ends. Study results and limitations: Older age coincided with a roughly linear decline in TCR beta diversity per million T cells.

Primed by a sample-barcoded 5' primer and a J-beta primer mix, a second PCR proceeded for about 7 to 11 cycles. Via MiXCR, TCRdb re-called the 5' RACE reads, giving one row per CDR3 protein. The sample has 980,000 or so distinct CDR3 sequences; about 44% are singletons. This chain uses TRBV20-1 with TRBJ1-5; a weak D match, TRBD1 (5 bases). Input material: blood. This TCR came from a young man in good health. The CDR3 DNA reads TGCAGTGCTAGAGAGTTGGGGCCATTGGGGCCCCAGCATTTT. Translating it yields CSARELGPLGPQHF.